Here is one T cell receptor (beta chain) with its context. The record originates from a study of blood T cell repertoires in COVID-19. Study-level information: Samples came from the United States, Italy and Spain, spanning acute and convalescent COVID-19.

In the original analysis: By means of reference gene primer amplification, nucleated cell counts were estimated. The table came from immunoSEQ multiplex PCR; TCRdb's copy has only in-frame clones and leaves some out. D and trimming come from the DNA, and the V and J calls and clone size come from that table. The sample lists about 120,000 clones, approximately 87% occurring once. With 6 bases clipped from V and 4 bases from J, the junction kept 5 bases outside the gene matches. This CDR3 contains 13 residues. Germline CDR1 MNHEY, CDR2 SVGAGI. The genes are TRBV6-5 and TRBJ1-1, with 7 bases aligning to TRBD1. This sequence originates from a man between 25 and 39 years old with acute or convalescent COVID-19. The sequencing input was peripheral blood. CDR3 coding DNA: TGTGCCAGCAGGTACAGGGGAGGCACTGAAGCTTTCTTT. Encoded protein: CASRYRGGTEAFF.